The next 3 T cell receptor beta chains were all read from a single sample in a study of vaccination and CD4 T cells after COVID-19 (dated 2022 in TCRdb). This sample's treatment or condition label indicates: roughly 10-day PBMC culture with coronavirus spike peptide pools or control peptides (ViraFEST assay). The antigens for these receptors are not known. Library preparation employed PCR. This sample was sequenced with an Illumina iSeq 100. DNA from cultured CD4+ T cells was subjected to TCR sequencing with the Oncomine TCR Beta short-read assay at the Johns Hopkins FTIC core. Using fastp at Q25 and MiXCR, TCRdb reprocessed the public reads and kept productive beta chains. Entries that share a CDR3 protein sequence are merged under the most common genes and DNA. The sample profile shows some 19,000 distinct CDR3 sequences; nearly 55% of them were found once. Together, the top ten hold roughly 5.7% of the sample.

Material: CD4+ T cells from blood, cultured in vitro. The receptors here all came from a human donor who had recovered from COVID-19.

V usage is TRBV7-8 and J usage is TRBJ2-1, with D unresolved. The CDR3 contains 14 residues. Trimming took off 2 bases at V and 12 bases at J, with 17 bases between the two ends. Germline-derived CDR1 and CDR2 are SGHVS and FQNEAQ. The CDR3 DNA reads TGTGCCAGCAGCTTATCAGGTTCATGGCAGAGGCAGTTCTTC. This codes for CASSLSGSWQRQFF.

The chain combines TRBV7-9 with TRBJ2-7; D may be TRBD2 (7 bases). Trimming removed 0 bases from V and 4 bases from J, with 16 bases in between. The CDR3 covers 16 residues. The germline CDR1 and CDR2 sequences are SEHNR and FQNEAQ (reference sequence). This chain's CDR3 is CASSLALGGTYYEQYF. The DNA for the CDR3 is TGTGCCAGCAGCTTAGCGTTGGGGGGGACATATTACGAGCAGTACTTC.

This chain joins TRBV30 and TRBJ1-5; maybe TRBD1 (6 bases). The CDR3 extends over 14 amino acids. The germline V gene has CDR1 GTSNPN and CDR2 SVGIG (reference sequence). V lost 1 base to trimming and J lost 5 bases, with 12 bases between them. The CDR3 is CAWSAVAGDQPQHF. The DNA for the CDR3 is TGTGCCTGGAGTGCCGTCGCAGGGGATCAGCCCCAGCATTTT.